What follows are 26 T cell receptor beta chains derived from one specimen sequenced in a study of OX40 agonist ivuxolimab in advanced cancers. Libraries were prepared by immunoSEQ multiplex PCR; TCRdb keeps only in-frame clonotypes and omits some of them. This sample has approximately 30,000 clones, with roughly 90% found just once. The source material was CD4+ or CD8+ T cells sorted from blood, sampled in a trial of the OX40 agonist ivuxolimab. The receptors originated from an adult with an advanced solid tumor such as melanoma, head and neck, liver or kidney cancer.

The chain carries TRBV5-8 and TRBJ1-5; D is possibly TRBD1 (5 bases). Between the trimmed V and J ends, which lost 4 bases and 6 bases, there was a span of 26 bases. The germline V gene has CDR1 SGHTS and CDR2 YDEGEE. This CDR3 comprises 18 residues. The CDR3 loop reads CASSPGLATGGTFQPQHF. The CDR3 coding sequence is TGTGCCAGCAGCCCCGGATTAGCCACGGGAGGGACGTTTCAGCCCCAGCATTTT.

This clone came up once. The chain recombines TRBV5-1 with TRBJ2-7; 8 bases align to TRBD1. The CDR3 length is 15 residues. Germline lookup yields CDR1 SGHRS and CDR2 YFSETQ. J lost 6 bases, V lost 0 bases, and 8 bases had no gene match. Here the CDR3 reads CASSLGQGTGGEQYF. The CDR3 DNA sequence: TGCGCCAGCAGCTTGGGTCAAGGGACAGGAGGCGAGCAGTACTTC.

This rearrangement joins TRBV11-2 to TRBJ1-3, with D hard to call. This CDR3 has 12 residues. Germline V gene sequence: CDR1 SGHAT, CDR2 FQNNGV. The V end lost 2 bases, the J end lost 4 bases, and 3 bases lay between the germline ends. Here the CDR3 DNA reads TGTGCCAGCAGCTTAAACGGAAACACCATATATTTT. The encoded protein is CASSLNGNTIYF.

For the CDR3, the DNA is TGTGCCAGCAGCCCTCGGACGGGGAACACCGGGGAGCTGTTTTTT. Translated, it gives CASSPRTGNTGELFF. The chain employs TRBV7-2 and TRBJ2-2; no definite D call. V gave up 5 bases and J gave up 1 base, with 11 bases separating them. Per the germline V gene, CDR1 is SGHTA and CDR2 is FQGNSA. The CDR3 is 15 residues long.

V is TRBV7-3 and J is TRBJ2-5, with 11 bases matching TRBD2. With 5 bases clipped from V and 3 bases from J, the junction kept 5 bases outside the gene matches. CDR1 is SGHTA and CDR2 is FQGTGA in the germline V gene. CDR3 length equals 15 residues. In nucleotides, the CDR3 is TGTGCCAGCAGCCCCATGACTAGCGGGAAAGAGACCCAGTACTTC. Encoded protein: CASSPMTSGKETQYF.

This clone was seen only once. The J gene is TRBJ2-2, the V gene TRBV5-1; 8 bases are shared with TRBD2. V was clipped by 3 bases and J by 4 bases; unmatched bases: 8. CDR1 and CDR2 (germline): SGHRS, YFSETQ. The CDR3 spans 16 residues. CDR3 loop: CASSYVGGRPTGELFF. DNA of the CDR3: TGCGCCAGCAGCTACGTCGGCGGGAGGCCCACCGGGGAGCTGTTTTTT.

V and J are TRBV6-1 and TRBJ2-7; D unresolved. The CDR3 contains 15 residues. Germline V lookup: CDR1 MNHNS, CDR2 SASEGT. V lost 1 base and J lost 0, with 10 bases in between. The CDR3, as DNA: TGTGCCAGCAGTGAAGACAGTTATAGCTCCTACGAGCAGTACTTC. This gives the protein CASSEDSYSSYEQYF.

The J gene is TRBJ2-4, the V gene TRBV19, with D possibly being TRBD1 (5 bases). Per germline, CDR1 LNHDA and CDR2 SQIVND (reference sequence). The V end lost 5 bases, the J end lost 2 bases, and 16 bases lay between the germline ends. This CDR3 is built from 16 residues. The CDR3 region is CASSSPGNGPKNIQYF. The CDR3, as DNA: TGTGCCAGTAGTTCCCCAGGGAACGGGCCCAAAAACATTCAGTACTTC.

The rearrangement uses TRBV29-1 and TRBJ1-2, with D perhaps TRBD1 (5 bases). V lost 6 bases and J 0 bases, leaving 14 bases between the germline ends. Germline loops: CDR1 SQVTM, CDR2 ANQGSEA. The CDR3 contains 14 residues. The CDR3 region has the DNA TGCAGCGTCGACAGCTTGGGATCTAACTATGGCTACACCTTC. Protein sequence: CSVDSLGSNYGYTF.

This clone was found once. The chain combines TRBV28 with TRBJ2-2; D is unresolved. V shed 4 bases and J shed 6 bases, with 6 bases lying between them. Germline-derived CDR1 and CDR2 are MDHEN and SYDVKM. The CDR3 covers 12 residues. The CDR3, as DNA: TGTGCCAGCAGTTCCGGGTCCGGGGAGCTGTTTTTT. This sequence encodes CASSSGSGELFF.

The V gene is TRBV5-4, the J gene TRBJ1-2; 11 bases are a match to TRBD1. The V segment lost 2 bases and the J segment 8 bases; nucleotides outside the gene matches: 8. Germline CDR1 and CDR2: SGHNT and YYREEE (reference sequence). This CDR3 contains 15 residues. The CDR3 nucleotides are TGTGCCAGCAGCTTAGGTGGGACAGGGGGGTCAGGCTACACCTTC. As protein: CASSLGGTGGSGYTF.

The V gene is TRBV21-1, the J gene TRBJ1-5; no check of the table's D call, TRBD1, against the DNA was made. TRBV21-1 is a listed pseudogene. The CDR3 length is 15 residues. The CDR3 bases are TGTGCCAGCAGCAAGGGTGAGGGGGCTTACCAGCCCCAGCATTTT. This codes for CASSKGEGAYQPQHF.

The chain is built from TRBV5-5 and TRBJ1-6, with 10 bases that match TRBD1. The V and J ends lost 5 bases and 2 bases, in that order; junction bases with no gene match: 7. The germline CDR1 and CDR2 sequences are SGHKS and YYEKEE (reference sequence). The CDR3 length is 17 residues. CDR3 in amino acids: CASRADRGVAYNSPLHF. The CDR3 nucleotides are TGTGCCAGCAGGGCGGACAGGGGGGTCGCCTATAATTCACCCCTCCACTTT.

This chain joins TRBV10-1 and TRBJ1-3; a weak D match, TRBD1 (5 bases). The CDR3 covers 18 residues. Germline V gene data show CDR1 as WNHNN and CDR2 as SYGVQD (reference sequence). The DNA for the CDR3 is TGCCCTCTAGCTCTAGGGGAGAGAGGGTCTAGCTCTGGAAACACCATATATTTT. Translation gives CPLALGERGSSSGNTIYF.

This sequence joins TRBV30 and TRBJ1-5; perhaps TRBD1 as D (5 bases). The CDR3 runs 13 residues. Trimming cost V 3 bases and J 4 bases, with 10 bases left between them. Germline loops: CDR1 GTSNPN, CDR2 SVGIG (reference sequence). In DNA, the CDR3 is TGTGCCTGGAGCGAACAGGCGAATCAGCCCCAGCATTTT. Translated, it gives CAWSEQANQPQHF.

Written as DNA, the CDR3 is TGTGCCAGCGGGGACAGCTACCTAGGGACCCAGTACTTC. As protein: CASGDSYLGTQYF. The V gene is TRBV7-2, the J gene TRBJ2-5, with TRBD1 matching over 7 bases. With V trimmed by 8 bases and J by 7 bases, 10 bases remained unmatched. CDR1 is SGHTA and CDR2 is FQGNSA in the germline V gene. The length of the CDR3 is 13 residues.

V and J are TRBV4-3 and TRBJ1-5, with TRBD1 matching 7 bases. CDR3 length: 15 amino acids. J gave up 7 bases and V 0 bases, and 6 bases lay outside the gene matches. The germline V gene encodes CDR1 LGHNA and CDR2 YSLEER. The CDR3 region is CASSQDLAGGQPQHF. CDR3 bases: TGCGCCAGCAGCCAAGATCTCGCAGGGGGACAGCCCCAGCATTTT.

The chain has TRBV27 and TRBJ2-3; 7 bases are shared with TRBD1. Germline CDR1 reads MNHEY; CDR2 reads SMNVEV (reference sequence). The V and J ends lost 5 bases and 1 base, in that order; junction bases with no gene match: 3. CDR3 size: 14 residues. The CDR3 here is CASSRTGGTDTQYF. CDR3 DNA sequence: TGTGCCAGCAGTAGGACAGGAGGCACAGATACGCAGTATTTT.

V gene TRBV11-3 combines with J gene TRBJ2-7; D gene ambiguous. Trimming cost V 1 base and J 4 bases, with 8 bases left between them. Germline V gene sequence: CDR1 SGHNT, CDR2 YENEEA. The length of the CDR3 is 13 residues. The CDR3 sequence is CASSLGPSYEQYF. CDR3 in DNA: TGTGCCAGCAGCTTAGGCCCGTCGTACGAGCAGTACTTC.

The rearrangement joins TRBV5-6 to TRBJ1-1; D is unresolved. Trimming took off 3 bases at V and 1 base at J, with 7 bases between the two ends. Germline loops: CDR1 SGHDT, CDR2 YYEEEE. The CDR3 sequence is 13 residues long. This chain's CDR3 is CASSSGQNTEAFF. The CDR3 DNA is TGTGCCAGCAGCTCCGGGCAGAACACTGAAGCTTTCTTT.

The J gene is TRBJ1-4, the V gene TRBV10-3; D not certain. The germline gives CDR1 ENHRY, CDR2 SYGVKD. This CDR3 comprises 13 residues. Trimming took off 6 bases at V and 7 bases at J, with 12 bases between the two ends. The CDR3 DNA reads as TGTGCCATCAGAAGAGGGTCGGCTGAAAAACTGTTTTTT. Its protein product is CAIRRGSAEKLFF.

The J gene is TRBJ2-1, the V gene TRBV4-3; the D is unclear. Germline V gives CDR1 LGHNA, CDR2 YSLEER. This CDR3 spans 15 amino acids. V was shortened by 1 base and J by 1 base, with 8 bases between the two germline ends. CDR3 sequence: CASSQVIASYNEQFF. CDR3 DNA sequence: TGCGCCAGCAGCCAAGTTATAGCTTCCTACAATGAGCAGTTCTTC.

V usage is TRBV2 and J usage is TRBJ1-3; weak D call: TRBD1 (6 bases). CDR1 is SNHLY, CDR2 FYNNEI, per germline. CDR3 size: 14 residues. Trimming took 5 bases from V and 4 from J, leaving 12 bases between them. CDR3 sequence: CASSPTGSGNTIYF. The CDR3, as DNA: TGTGCCAGCAGTCCTACAGGGTCCGGAAACACCATATATTTT. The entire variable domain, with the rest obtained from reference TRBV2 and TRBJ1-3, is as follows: EPEVTQTPSHQVTQMGQEVILRCVPISNHLYFYWYRQILGQKVEFLVSFYNNEISEKSEIFDDQFSVERPDGSNFTLKIRSTKLEDSAMYFCASSPTGSGNTIYFGEGSWLTVV.

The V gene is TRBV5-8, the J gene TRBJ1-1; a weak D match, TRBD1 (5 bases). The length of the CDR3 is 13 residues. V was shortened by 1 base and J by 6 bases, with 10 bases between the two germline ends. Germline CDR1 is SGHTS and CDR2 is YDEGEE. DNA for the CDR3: TGTGCCAGCAGCTTGATCGGGGGTTCTGAAGCTTTCTTT. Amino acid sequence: CASSLIGGSEAFF.

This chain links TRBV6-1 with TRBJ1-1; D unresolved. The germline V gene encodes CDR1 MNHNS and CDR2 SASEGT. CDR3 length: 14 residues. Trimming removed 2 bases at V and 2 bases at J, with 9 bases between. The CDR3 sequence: CASSESPRNTEAFF. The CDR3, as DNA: TGTGCCAGCAGTGAATCTCCCAGAAACACTGAAGCTTTCTTT.

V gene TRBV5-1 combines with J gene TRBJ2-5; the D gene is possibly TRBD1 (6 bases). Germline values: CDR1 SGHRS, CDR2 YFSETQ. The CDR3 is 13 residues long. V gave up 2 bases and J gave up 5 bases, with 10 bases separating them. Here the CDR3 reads CASSLGTLETQYF. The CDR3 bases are TGCGCCAGCAGCTTAGGGACATTGGAGACCCAGTACTTC.